Below are 22 T cell receptor beta chains sequenced from a single sample in a study of T cells in Graves' hyperthyroidism and ophthalmopathy. RNA transcripts gave rise to amplified TCR beta CDR3 regions. Initially, a first-round RT-PCR of the TCR CDR3 employed the HTBI primer set. MiXCR was run by TCRdb on the multiplex PCR reads, yielding one entry per CDR3 protein. The data hold roughly 420,000 distinct CDR3 sequences, with about a sixth observed a single time. The sample consisted of blood. The receptors originated from a woman under 30 with Graves' hyperthyroidism.

This clonotype showed up many times. This chain connects TRBV12-3 or TRBV12-4 to TRBJ2-4; D might be TRBD1 (6 bases). The CDR3 runs 15 residues. V lost 4 bases and J lost 8, with 18 bases in between. This CDR3 reads CASSYGQLQVDIQYF. CDR3 in DNA: TGTGCCAGCAGTTACGGACAGCTTCAGGTGGACATTCAGTACTTC.

This clonotype was observed a handful of times. The gene calls are TRBV7-9 and TRBJ2-1; 7 bases are shared with TRBD2. The ends lost 4 bases at V and 2 bases at J; junction bases unmatched: 14. Germline V gene sequence: CDR1 SEHNR, CDR2 FQNEAQ (reference sequence). CDR3 size: 18 residues. CDR3 in DNA: TGTGCCAGCAGCTCAACATTTACCACTAGCGAAGCCTACAATGAGCAGTTCTTC. This sequence encodes CASSSTFTTSEAYNEQFF.

This clonotype was seen ten or more times. The rearrangement uses TRBV20-1 and TRBJ2-5; 9 bases match TRBD1. CDR1 is DFQATT, CDR2 SNEGSKA, per germline (reference sequence). The ends lost 5 bases at V and 4 bases at J; junction bases unmatched: 8. The CDR3 length is 14 residues. CDR3: CSAGGTGLTETQYF. The CDR3 nucleotides are TGCAGTGCTGGGGGGACAGGGTTAACAGAGACCCAGTACTTC.

This clonotype was recorded a few times. The DNA of the CDR3 is TGTGCCAGCAGCTTGGGAAGCGGGAGAGGTGACGGGGAGCTGTTTTTT. Protein: CASSLGSGRGDGELFF. This rearrangement joins TRBV7-9 to TRBJ2-2, with 8 bases lining up with TRBD2. The CDR3 loop spans 16 amino acids. Trimming removed 3 bases from V and 7 bases from J; junction bases left unmatched: 10. Germline V gives CDR1 SEHNR, CDR2 FQNEAQ (reference sequence).

This clonotype was recorded at least ten times. CDR3 in DNA: TGTGCCAGCAGTTATTCACAGGGACTGGGGACCCAGTACTTC. Translation gives CASSYSQGLGTQYF. The chain uses TRBV6-1 and TRBJ2-5; either TRBD1 or TRBD2 may fit D (6 bases each). CDR1 is MNHNS and CDR2 is SASEGT in the germline V gene. The CDR3 has 14 amino acids. Trimming left V 5 bases short and J 7 bases short, with 17 bases between.

This clonotype was detected many times. The gene calls are TRBV9 and TRBJ1-3; 8 bases match TRBD1. This CDR3 is built from 14 residues. Trimming at V came to 2 bases and at J to 4 bases, leaving 2 bases not matched to a gene. Germline CDR1 SGDLS, CDR2 YYNGEE. The CDR3 protein is CASSVTGAGNTIYF. The CDR3 DNA follows: TGTGCCAGCAGCGTGACAGGGGCAGGAAACACCATATATTTT.

This chain connects TRBV12-3 or TRBV12-4 to TRBJ1-4; 10 nucleotides line up with TRBD1. The CDR3 covers 14 residues. V dropped 7 bases and J dropped 8; count of bases not matched to a gene: 7. The CDR3 DNA is TGTGCCAGCAATAGACAGGGGGCGCGCGAAAAACTGTTTTTT. It is translated as CASNRQGAREKLFF.

The chain combines TRBV20-1 with TRBJ1-2, with D possibly matching TRBD1 (6 bases). CDR1 is DFQATT, CDR2 SNEGSKA, per germline (reference sequence). V was clipped by 5 bases and J by 6 bases, with 19 bases between them. CDR3 length: 14 amino acids. The chain's CDR3 is CSAVTGSGVDGYTF. Written as DNA, the CDR3 is TGCAGTGCTGTAACAGGGTCTGGGGTGGATGGCTACACCTTC.

V and J are TRBV20-1 and TRBJ1-4; a possible D gene is TRBD1 (5 bases). Germline V CDR1 and CDR2: DFQATT, SNEGSKA (reference sequence). The CDR3 has 14 residues. The germline V and J ends were trimmed by 6 bases and 7 bases, with 18 bases remaining between them. The chain's CDR3 is CSASPPGRIEKLFF. CDR3 sequence (DNA): TGCAGTGCATCACCGCCAGGGAGGATTGAAAAACTGTTTTTT.

This clonotype was counted ten times or more. This chain uses TRBV2 with TRBJ2-3; D uncertain. The V and J ends lost 3 bases and 1 base respectively, with 8 bases between them. This CDR3 is built from 14 residues. CDR1 is SNHLY, CDR2 FYNNEI, per germline. CDR3 region: CASSDWTGTDTQYF. The CDR3 bases are TGTGCCAGCAGTGACTGGACCGGCACAGATACGCAGTATTTT.

This rearrangement joins TRBV18 to TRBJ2-5, with a weak D call TRBD2 (6 bases). Germline CDR1 and CDR2: KGHSH and LQKENI. Deletions cut 0 bases from V and 5 bases from J, with 10 bases between. The length of the CDR3 is 14 residues. The CDR3 spells CASSPPDYWETQYF. In DNA, the CDR3 is TGTGCCAGCTCACCACCGGACTATTGGGAGACCCAGTACTTC.

Remarks on this clonotype: A much larger clone lies a single base off, so this may be a read error. The conserved phenylalanine or tryptophan normally closing the CDR3 is absent here, so this likely arose from a read error. The V gene is TRBV12-5, the J gene TRBJ2-5; D not certain. The CDR3 spans 13 residues. Per the germline V gene, CDR1 is LGHNT and CDR2 is FRNRAP. Trimming shortened V by 3 bases and J by 2 bases, and 7 bases separated the two germline ends. As DNA, the CDR3 is TGTGCTAGTGGTTTTGACCGACAAGAGACCCAGTACTCC. It codes for CASGFDRQETQYS.

This clonotype appeared a few times. This chain's CDR3 is CSVQGGAGTETYEQYF. The CDR3 DNA reads as TGCAGCGTCCAAGGGGGGGCCGGGACGGAAACCTACGAGCAGTACTTC. This chain connects TRBV29-1 to TRBJ2-7; weak D call: TRBD2 (7 bases). CDR1 and CDR2 (germline): SQVTM, ANQGSEA. V lost 6 bases, J lost 2 bases, and 23 bases lay in between. CDR3 length equals 16 residues.

This clonotype came up many times. The J gene is TRBJ2-3, the V gene TRBV20-1, with 8 bases aligning to TRBD2. Trimming cost V 0 bases and J 0 bases; bases outside gene matches: 8. The CDR3 spans 17 residues. Germline CDR1 and CDR2: DFQATT and SNEGSKA (reference sequence). The CDR3 DNA is TGCAGTGCTAGAGATTTCCATAGCGGGATGAGCACAGATACGCAGTATTTT. It encodes CSARDFHSGMSTDTQYF.

At least ten counts were recorded for this clonotype. V gene TRBV2 combines with J gene TRBJ1-6; a weak D match, TRBD1 (6 bases). The CDR3 has 15 residues. Per germline, CDR1 SNHLY and CDR2 FYNNEI. Between the trimmed V and J ends, which lost 2 bases and 6 bases, there was a span of 11 bases. The CDR3 nucleotides are TGTGCCAGCAGTGAAACAGGGAGGAGTAATTCACCCCTCCACTTT. Its translation is CASSETGRSNSPLHF.

Ten or more counts support this clonotype. The chain links TRBV28 to TRBJ2-7, with 13 nucleotides matching TRBD2. Per germline, CDR1 MDHEN and CDR2 SYDVKM. Germline trimming cut 10 bases from V and 6 bases from J; bases unmatched to any gene: 6. The CDR3 contains 13 residues. In nucleotides, the CDR3 is TGTGCCACCCAACTAGCGGGGGGGATCGAGCAGTACTTC. Its translation: CATQLAGGIEQYF.

The CDR3 loop reads CASSVTGAGANVLTF. CDR3 bases: TGCGCCAGCAGCGTTACAGGGGCTGGGGCCAACGTCCTGACTTTC. The chain has TRBV5-1 and TRBJ2-6; 7 nucleotides line up with TRBD1. Germline V gene lookup returns CDR1 SGHRS and CDR2 YFSETQ. The CDR3 has 15 residues. J was trimmed by 2 bases and V by 4 bases; bases with no gene match: 3.

This clonotype was observed many times. The chain uses TRBV11-2 and TRBJ2-7; 10 bases line up with TRBD1. The CDR3 is made up of 14 amino acids. Looked up from germline, CDR1 is SGHAT and CDR2 is FQNNGV. The ends lost 6 bases at V and 2 bases at J; junction bases unmatched: 4. CDR3 loop: CASSRQGATYEQYF. The CDR3, as DNA: TGTGCCAGCAGTCGACAGGGGGCTACCTACGAGCAGTACTTC.

This clonotype came up a few times. The rearrangement links TRBV9 to TRBJ2-2, with TRBD2 identical over 8 bases. The CDR3 length is 19 residues. J gave up 1 base and V 1 base, and 12 bases lay outside the gene matches. Germline lookup yields CDR1 SGDLS and CDR2 YYNGEE. CDR3 nucleotides: TGTGCCAGCAGCGTACGGCCCTTCGGGGCGGGAGGGAACACCGGGGAGCTGTTTTTT. Its protein product is CASSVRPFGAGGNTGELFF.

This clonotype was counted many times. The J gene is TRBJ2-1, the V gene TRBV5-5; no definite D call. The germline CDR1 and CDR2 sequences are SGHKS and YYEKEE (reference sequence). This CDR3 comprises 12 residues. The ends were cut back, 0 bases at V and 14 bases at J, with 12 bases in the middle. CDR3 residues: CASSLGPEVEFF. The DNA for the CDR3 is TGTGCCAGCAGCTTGGGCCCCGAGGTGGAGTTCTTC.

In this sample, this clonotype turned up a few times. The chain combines TRBV20-1 with TRBJ2-3; tentatively, D is TRBD2 (6 bases). Germline CDR1 is DFQATT and CDR2 is SNEGSKA (reference sequence). The CDR3 spans 13 residues. V dropped 3 bases and J dropped 4 bases, with 11 bases sitting between them. CDR3 bases: TGCAGTGCTAGCGGGAGACCCGCAGATACGCAGTATTTT. This gives the protein CSASGRPADTQYF.

This clonotype was seen ten or more times. The chain links TRBV27 to TRBJ2-3; D is perhaps TRBD1 (5 bases). V lost 7 bases, J lost 2 bases, and 10 bases lay in between. Looked up from germline, CDR1 is MNHEY and CDR2 is SMNVEV (reference sequence). CDR3 size: 13 residues. CDR3 region: CASKGSYTDTQYF. DNA of the CDR3: TGTGCCAGCAAGGGGTCTTACACAGATACGCAGTATTTT.